This T cell receptor beta chain was identified in a study of cytomegalovirus exposure and HLA in healthy donors. Overall study context: The early release's HLA-typed donors yielded 80 million to 95 million unique TCRs.

Study-wide points: Reports showed the classifier diagnosing cytomegalovirus status with high specificity and sensitivity. A list of approximately 160 TCR beta chains associated with cytomegalovirus was given. It was taken for granted in presence/absence analyses that sequencing depth across donors was roughly uniform.

The CDR3 has 16 amino acids. Germline V gene data show CDR1 as SGHTA and CDR2 as FQGNSA. The V and J ends lost 1 base and 7 bases respectively, with 16 bases between them. A multiplex PCR was run with 60 Vbeta primers and 13 Jbeta primers. Measured with immunoSEQ multiplex PCR; TCRdb has only the in-frame clones, and not every one. The table records approximately 200,000 clones, approximately 79% of them present only once. Worth noting for this clone: Its cognate antigen is unknown.

The chain uses TRBV7-2 and TRBJ1-4; D call uncertain. Input material: PBMCs. This clonotype was obtained from a girl aged 5-17 years in good health and CMV-seropositive. The CDR3 DNA reads TGTGCCAGCAGCTTAGGTCAGCTAGGTCTCGGTGAAAAACTGTTTTTT. Translation gives CASSLGQLGLGEKLFF.